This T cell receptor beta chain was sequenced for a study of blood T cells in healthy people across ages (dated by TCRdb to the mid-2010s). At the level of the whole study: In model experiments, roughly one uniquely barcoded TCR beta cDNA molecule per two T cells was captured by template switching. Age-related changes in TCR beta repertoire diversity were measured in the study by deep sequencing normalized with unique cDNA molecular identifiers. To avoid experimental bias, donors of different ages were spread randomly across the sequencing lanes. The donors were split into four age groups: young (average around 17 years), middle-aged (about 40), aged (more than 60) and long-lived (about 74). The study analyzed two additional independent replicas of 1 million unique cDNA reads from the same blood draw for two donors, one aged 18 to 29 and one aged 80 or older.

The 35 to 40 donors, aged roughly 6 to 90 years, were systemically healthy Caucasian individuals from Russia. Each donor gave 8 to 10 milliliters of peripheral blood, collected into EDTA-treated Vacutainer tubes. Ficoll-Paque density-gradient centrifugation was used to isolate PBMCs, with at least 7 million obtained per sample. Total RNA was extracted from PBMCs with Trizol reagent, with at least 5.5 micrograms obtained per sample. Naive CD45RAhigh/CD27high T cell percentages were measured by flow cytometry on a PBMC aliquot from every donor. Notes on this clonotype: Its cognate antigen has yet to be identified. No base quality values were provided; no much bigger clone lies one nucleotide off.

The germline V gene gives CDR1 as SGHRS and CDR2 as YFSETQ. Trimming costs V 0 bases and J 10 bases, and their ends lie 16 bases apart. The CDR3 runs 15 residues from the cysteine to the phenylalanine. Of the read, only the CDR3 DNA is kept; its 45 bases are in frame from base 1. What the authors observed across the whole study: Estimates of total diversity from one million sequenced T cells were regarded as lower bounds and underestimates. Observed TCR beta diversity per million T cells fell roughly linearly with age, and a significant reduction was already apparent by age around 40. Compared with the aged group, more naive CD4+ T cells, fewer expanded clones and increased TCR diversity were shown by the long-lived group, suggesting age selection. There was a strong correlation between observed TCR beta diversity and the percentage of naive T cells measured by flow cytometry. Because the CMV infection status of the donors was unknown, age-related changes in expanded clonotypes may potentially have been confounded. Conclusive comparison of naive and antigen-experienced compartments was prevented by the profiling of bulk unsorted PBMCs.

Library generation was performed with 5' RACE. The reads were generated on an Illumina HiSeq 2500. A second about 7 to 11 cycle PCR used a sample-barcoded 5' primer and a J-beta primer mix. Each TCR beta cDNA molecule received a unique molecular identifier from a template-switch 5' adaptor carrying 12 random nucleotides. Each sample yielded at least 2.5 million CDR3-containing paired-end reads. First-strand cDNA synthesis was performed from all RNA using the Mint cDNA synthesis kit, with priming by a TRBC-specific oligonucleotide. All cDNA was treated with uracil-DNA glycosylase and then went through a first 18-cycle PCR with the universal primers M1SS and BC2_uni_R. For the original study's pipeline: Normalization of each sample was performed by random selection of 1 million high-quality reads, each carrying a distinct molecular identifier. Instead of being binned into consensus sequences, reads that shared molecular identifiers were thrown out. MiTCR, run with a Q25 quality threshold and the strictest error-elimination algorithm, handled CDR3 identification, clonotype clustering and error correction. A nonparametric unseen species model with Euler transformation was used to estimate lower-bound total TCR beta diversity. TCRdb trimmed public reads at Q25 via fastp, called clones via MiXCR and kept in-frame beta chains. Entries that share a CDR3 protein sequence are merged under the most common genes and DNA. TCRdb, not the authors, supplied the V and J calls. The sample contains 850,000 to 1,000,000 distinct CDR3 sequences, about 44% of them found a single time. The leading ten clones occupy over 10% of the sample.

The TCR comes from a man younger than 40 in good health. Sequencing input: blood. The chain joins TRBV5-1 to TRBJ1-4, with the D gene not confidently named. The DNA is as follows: TGCGCCAGCAGCTTGGCCATCGGTACGGGTGGAAAACTGTTTTTT. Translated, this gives CASSLAIGTGGKLFF.